One sample yielded the 32 T cell receptor beta chains listed below, sequenced in a study of CD8+ T cells in alopecia areata. cDNA reverse transcribed from extracted RNA served as the sequencing template. TCRdb's table, derived via immunoSEQ multiplex PCR, lists solely in-frame clones and lacks some. The sample has over 150,000 clones; over 55% are singletons. The material was CD4+ T cells sorted from blood, obtained at week 0. The source is a human donor with alopecia areata.

The chain joins TRBV27 to TRBJ1-6, with D unresolved. CDR3 length equals 13 residues. The ends were cut back, 0 bases at V and 3 bases at J, with 0 bases in the middle. Germline assignment: CDR1 MNHEY and CDR2 SMNVEV (reference sequence). The DNA of the CDR3 is TGTGCCAGCAGTTTATCCTATAATTCACCCCTCCACTTT. Residues: CASSLSYNSPLHF.

V gene TRBV25-1 combines with J gene TRBJ2-1, with unresolved D. Germline V gives CDR1 MGHDK, CDR2 SYGVNS. The CDR3 has 12 residues. Between the trimmed V and J ends, which lost 5 bases and 10 bases, there was a span of 12 bases. CDR3 nucleotides: TGTGCCAGCAGTAATTCTGCTGGGGAGCAGTTCTTC. Its protein is CASSNSAGEQFF.

The V gene is TRBV7-9, the J gene TRBJ2-7, with D perhaps given as TRBD1 or TRBD2 (6 bases each). CDR3 length: 15 amino acids. Looked up from germline, CDR1 is SEHNR and CDR2 is FQNEAQ (reference sequence). V was shortened by 2 bases and J by 1 base, with 12 bases between the two germline ends. In DNA, the CDR3 is TGTGCCAGCAGCTTATCCGGGGGCCGATCCTACGAGCAGTACTTC. Protein sequence: CASSLSGGRSYEQYF.

The chain combines TRBV29-1 with TRBJ2-3; no clear D. V lost 7 bases, J lost 8 bases, and 13 bases lay in between. Germline V gives CDR1 SQVTM, CDR2 ANQGSEA. This CDR3 is built from 11 residues. The CDR3 sequence is CSAGSVVTQYF. CDR3 DNA: TGCAGCGCAGGATCCGTAGTTACGCAGTATTTT.

V and J are TRBV6-5 and TRBJ1-2; 8 nucleotides match TRBD1. Trimming took 6 bases from V and 8 from J; bases not matched to a gene: 8. The germline CDR1 and CDR2 sequences are MNHEY and SVGAGI. The CDR3 extends over 13 amino acids. The CDR3 here is CASSHDRGRGYTF. The CDR3 nucleotides are TGTGCCAGCAGCCACGACAGGGGACGAGGCTACACCTTC.

This sequence joins TRBV11-1 and TRBJ2-3; no reliable D call. V was pared by 0 bases and J by 2 bases, with 12 bases between. This CDR3 is 16 amino acids long. In germline, CDR1 is SGHAT, CDR2 FQDESV (reference sequence). The CDR3 loop is CASSLAMGRPTDTQYF. CDR3 DNA sequence: TGTGCCAGCAGCTTAGCGATGGGCAGGCCCACAGATACGCAGTATTTT.

This chain joins TRBV15 and TRBJ1-2; no definite D call. V was cut by 2 bases and J by 8 bases, with 12 bases left in between. Germline CDR1 and CDR2: LNHNV and YYDKDF (reference sequence). This CDR3 is 13 amino acids long. CDR3 sequence (DNA): TGTGCCACCAGCAGACCTACTTCTGGGGGCTACACCTTC. Amino acid sequence: CATSRPTSGGYTF.

V is TRBV5-1 and J is TRBJ2-1; the D is unclear. The germline CDR1 and CDR2 sequences are SGHRS and YFSETQ. Between the trimmed V and J ends, which lost 0 bases and 5 bases, there was a span of 9 bases. The CDR3 runs 14 residues. This chain's CDR3 is CASSLAQTDNEQFF. In DNA, the CDR3 is TGCGCCAGCAGCTTGGCGCAGACGGACAATGAGCAGTTCTTC.

V gene TRBV6-5 combines with J gene TRBJ2-3; D ambiguous. V gave up 4 bases and J gave up 4 bases, with 3 bases separating them. Germline assignment: CDR1 MNHEY and CDR2 SVGAGI. This CDR3 is built from 11 residues. CDR3 nucleotides: TGTGCCAGCAGTTGGGCAGATACGCAGTATTTT. It yields the protein CASSWADTQYF.

The table lists this clone with a count of one. This chain joins TRBV5-1 and TRBJ1-1; 7 bases are a match to TRBD1. The CDR3 spans 15 residues. J lost 0 bases, V lost 4 bases, and 6 bases had no gene match. Germline values: CDR1 SGHRS, CDR2 YFSETQ. The CDR3 reads CASSEGTAMNTEAFF. DNA of the CDR3: TGCGCCAGCAGCGAAGGGACAGCGATGAACACTGAAGCTTTCTTT.

The chain employs TRBV29-1 and TRBJ1-1; D is unclear. CDR3 size: 13 residues. V dropped 4 bases and J dropped 0 bases, with 9 bases sitting between them. Germline V gene data show CDR1 as SQVTM and CDR2 as ANQGSEA. The CDR3 loop is CSVATEVNTEAFF. In DNA form, the CDR3 reads TGCAGCGTTGCGACCGAAGTGAACACTGAAGCTTTCTTT.

Here the CDR3 DNA reads TGTGCCAGCAGCTTTATCTTAGGAGATTCACCCCTCCACTTT. It translates to CASSFILGDSPLHF. V gene TRBV11-2 combines with J gene TRBJ1-6; no clear D. The CDR3 loop spans 14 amino acids. Trimming stripped 3 bases from V and 8 bases from J, with 11 bases between. Germline V gene lookup returns CDR1 SGHAT and CDR2 FQNNGV.

A remark on this clone: The germline gene is not matched at one end of the junction; a read error may be the cause. In the same sample, other DNA sequences code for this CDR3. The genes are TRBV29-1 and TRBJ2-2; TRBD2 matches 7 bases. The V gene's germline CDR1 is SQVTM and CDR2 ANQGSEA. The CDR3 extends over 14 amino acids. CDR3 in DNA: TGCAGCGCTTCAAGCGGGGCGAATACCGGGGAGCTGTTTTTT. Translating gives CSASSGANTGELFF.

This clone was seen a handful of times. The chain carries TRBV4-3 and TRBJ1-1; 9 bases are a match to TRBD1. Germline V lookup: CDR1 LGHNA, CDR2 YSLEER. J lost 2 bases, V lost 5 bases, and 3 bases had no gene match. This CDR3 has 14 amino acids. The chain's CDR3 is CASSEGQGNTEAFF. CDR3 nucleotides: TGCGCCAGCAGCGAGGGACAGGGTAACACTGAAGCTTTCTTT.

This clone appeared a few times. This chain connects TRBV7-2 to TRBJ2-3; no reliable D call. This CDR3 is built from 12 residues. Trimming shortened V by 6 bases and J by 6 bases, and 10 bases separated the two germline ends. Germline values: CDR1 SGHTA, CDR2 FQGNSA. CDR3 nucleotide sequence: TGTGCCAGCAGTCGGCTGGAGGATACGCAGTATTTT. Amino acids: CASSRLEDTQYF.

The J gene is TRBJ2-3, the V gene TRBV28; D might be TRBD2 (6 bases). V was shortened by 7 bases and J by 1 base, with 18 bases between the two germline ends. The CDR3 is made up of 16 amino acids. Germline values: CDR1 MDHEN, CDR2 SYDVKM. Here the CDR3 reads CASTDGQGLRTDTQYF. The CDR3 DNA follows: TGTGCCAGCACCGACGGCCAGGGACTGCGCACAGATACGCAGTATTTT.

The rearrangement uses TRBV7-6 and TRBJ1-5, with 10 positions matching TRBD1. Germline trimming cut 3 bases from V and 4 bases from J; bases unmatched to any gene: 6. The CDR3 length is 16 residues. Germline assignment: CDR1 SGHVS and CDR2 FNYEAQ. In DNA, the CDR3 is TGTGCCAGCAGCTTGGGACAGGGGTTGGGTAATCAGCCCCAGCATTTT. It encodes CASSLGQGLGNQPQHF.

The chain is built from TRBV29-1 and TRBJ2-1; D is undetermined. This CDR3 contains 13 residues. Germline V gene lookup returns CDR1 SQVTM and CDR2 ANQGSEA. V gave up 1 base and J gave up 4 bases, with 8 bases separating them. CDR3 sequence reads: CSVEGNPYNEQFF. CDR3 bases: TGCAGCGTTGAAGGAAACCCTTACAATGAGCAGTTCTTC.

The chain couples TRBV9 to TRBJ1-2; possible D gene TRBD1, 6 bases. The length of the CDR3 is 16 residues. Germline V gene sequence: CDR1 SGDLS, CDR2 YYNGEE. The V gene lost 2 bases and the J gene lost 6 bases, with 20 bases spanning the gap. CDR3 sequence reads: CASSVSPGSGDNGYTF. CDR3 sequence (DNA): TGTGCCAGCAGCGTTTCTCCCGGGTCAGGGGATAATGGCTACACCTTC.

The J gene is TRBJ2-1, the V gene TRBV29-1; D gene unclear. This CDR3 comprises 11 residues. Per the germline V gene, CDR1 is SQVTM and CDR2 is ANQGSEA. Trimming removed 0 bases at V and 10 bases at J, with 7 bases between. CDR3 DNA sequence: TGCAGCGTTGAAGACATACCGGAGCAGTTCTTC. It is translated as CSVEDIPEQFF.

The chain employs TRBV29-1 and TRBJ1-2; D unresolved. Germline loops: CDR1 SQVTM, CDR2 ANQGSEA. V was pared by 0 bases and J by 2 bases, with 13 bases between. This CDR3 is built from 15 residues. The CDR3 sequence is CSVEEGRQANYGYTF. The CDR3 nucleotides read TGCAGCGTTGAAGAAGGACGGCAGGCCAACTATGGCTACACCTTC.

The chain uses TRBV15 and TRBJ1-2; tentative D call: TRBD1 (6 bases). The CDR3 runs 14 residues. Per germline, CDR1 LNHNV and CDR2 YYDKDF (reference sequence). Trimming took off 3 bases at V and 4 bases at J, with 12 bases between the two ends. This CDR3 is CATSSLQGTYGYTF. CDR3 DNA sequence: TGTGCCACCAGCAGCTTACAGGGCACCTATGGCTACACCTTC.

This clone has more than one count but fewer than ten. The chain is built from TRBV5-6 and TRBJ2-1; 12 nucleotides align to TRBD2. The CDR3 has 18 amino acids. Trimming cost V 0 bases and J 8 bases; bases outside gene matches: 12. The V gene's germline CDR1 is SGHDT and CDR2 YYEEEE. DNA for the CDR3: TGTGCCAGCAGCTTGGGGGCAATGGGGACTAGCGGGTTGGATGAGCAGTTCTTC. Translated: CASSLGAMGTSGLDEQFF. The full variable domain, with the rest looked up from reference TRBV5-6 and TRBJ2-1, is DAGVTQSPTHLIKTRGQQVTLRCSPKSGHDTVSWYQQALGQGPQFIFQYYEEEERQRGNFPDRFSGHQFPNYSSELNVNALLLGDSALYLCASSLGAMGTSGLDEQFFGPGTRLTVL.

This clone was found a few times. In nucleotides, the CDR3 is TGCAGCGTTGAAGATCACGGGACATCAAACTACGAGCAGTACTTC. Its protein product is CSVEDHGTSNYEQYF. The chain combines TRBV29-1 with TRBJ2-7, with D tentatively TRBD1 (6 bases). Trimming pared 0 bases from V and 3 bases from J, leaving 15 bases between. The CDR3 extends over 15 amino acids. Germline V gene lookup returns CDR1 SQVTM and CDR2 ANQGSEA.

This clone was seen only a few times. The rearrangement uses TRBV11-3 and TRBJ2-2, with a weak D call TRBD2 (5 bases). Germline V gene lookup returns CDR1 SGHNT and CDR2 YENEEA. CDR3 length equals 17 residues. The V and J ends lost 1 base and 1 base respectively, with 13 bases between them. The CDR3 bases are TGTGCCAGCAGCTTAGCCCGAGAAGGGAGGAACACCGGGGAGCTGTTTTTT. Amino acid sequence: CASSLAREGRNTGELFF. Full variable domain (missing parts from reference TRBV11-3 and TRBJ2-2): EAGVVQSPRYKIIEKKQPVAFWCNPISGHNTLYWYLQNLGQGPELLIRYENEEAVDDSQLPKDRFSAERLKGVDSTLKIQPAELGDSAVYLCASSLAREGRNTGELFFGEGSRLTVL.

V usage is TRBV5-4 and J usage is TRBJ2-7; 7 bases line up with TRBD1. This CDR3 contains 14 residues. Trimming removed 2 bases from V and 2 bases from J; junction bases left unmatched: 4. Germline CDR1 SGHNT, CDR2 YYREEE (reference sequence). The CDR3 protein is CASSLVGQTYEQYF. CDR3 DNA: TGTGCCAGCAGCTTAGTGGGACAGACCTACGAGCAGTACTTC.

The chain uses TRBV29-1 and TRBJ1-1; no clear D gene. This CDR3 has 12 amino acids. Trimming pared 1 base from V and 7 bases from J, leaving 10 bases between. Germline V gene lookup returns CDR1 SQVTM and CDR2 ANQGSEA. In DNA, the CDR3 is TGCAGCGTTGAAGCCCTCACATATGAAGCTTTCTTT. It is translated as CSVEALTYEAFF.

The chain has TRBV5-1 and TRBJ1-2, with D possibly being TRBD1 (5 bases). The length of the CDR3 is 14 residues. V was cut by 1 base and J by 6 bases, with 13 bases left in between. Germline CDR1 reads SGHRS; CDR2 reads YFSETQ. The CDR3 loop reads CASSLRQGSDGYTF. The DNA of the CDR3 is TGCGCCAGCAGCTTGCGGCAGGGCTCGGATGGCTACACCTTC.

This CDR3 reads CASSLRQSYEQYF. The CDR3 region has the DNA TGTGCCAGCAGCTTACGACAGTCCTACGAGCAGTACTTC. The V gene is TRBV7-2, the J gene TRBJ2-7; a possible D gene is TRBD1 (5 bases). Trimming removed 2 bases from V and 1 base from J, with 6 bases in between. The CDR3 consists of 13 residues. Germline V gene data show CDR1 as SGHTA and CDR2 as FQGNSA.

This clone has more than one count but fewer than ten. The chain uses TRBV29-1 and TRBJ2-5; D is undetermined. V shed 6 bases and J shed 3 bases, with 14 bases lying between them. Germline values: CDR1 SQVTM, CDR2 ANQGSEA. This CDR3 has 13 amino acids. Here the CDR3 reads CSVQIQAEETQYF. The CDR3 nucleotides read TGCAGCGTCCAAATCCAGGCCGAAGAGACCCAGTACTTC.

The chain is built from TRBV5-1 and TRBJ2-6, with D possibly being TRBD1 (5 bases). The CDR3 is 16 amino acids. Deletions cut 3 bases from V and 0 bases from J, with 10 bases between. The germline gives CDR1 SGHRS, CDR2 YFSETQ. The CDR3 region is CASSWRTSSGANVLTF. The CDR3 DNA follows: TGCGCCAGCAGCTGGCGGACAAGCTCTGGGGCCAACGTCCTGACTTTC.

The rearrangement uses TRBV11-1 and TRBJ1-6, with unresolved D. V was shortened by 5 bases and J by 8 bases, with 13 bases between the two germline ends. Germline V gene lookup returns CDR1 SGHAT and CDR2 FQDESV (reference sequence). CDR3 size: 14 residues. The CDR3 protein is CASSQPSFDSPLHF. CDR3 bases: TGTGCCAGCAGCCAGCCTAGCTTTGATTCACCCCTCCACTTT.